The clone carrying this T cell receptor beta chain was observed many times. The sample originates from a study of spatial heterogeneity in lung cancer. Study context: Beta-chain sequences were consistently detected more often than alpha-chain sequences.

TCRdb processed the 5' RACE reads anew with MiXCR; each CDR3 protein has one entry. This table has some 37,000 distinct CDR3 sequences, roughly 8% appearing once. The time point was: sample taken at primary tumor resection. V gave up 1 base and J gave up 7 bases, with 13 bases separating them. The CDR3 has 15 amino acids. Germline CDR1 is LGHNA and CDR2 is YSLEER. This material consisted of PBMCs, taken at surgery. This TCR came from a male donor with early-stage non-small cell lung cancer. The chain carries TRBV4-3 and TRBJ1-4, with D unclear. The CDR3 DNA is TGCGCCAGCAGCCAAGGGGGAGCTGGTGGTGAAAAACTGTTTTTT. This codes for CASSQGGAGGEKLFF.